This section outlines one T cell receptor beta chain sequence together with its context. These data are taken from a study of blood T cell repertoires in COVID-19. In the authors' methods: Researchers report that nucleated cell counts were estimated from reference gene primer amplification. Produced via immunoSEQ multiplex PCR; TCRdb's table is partial and in-frame only. D and trimming were read from the DNA, whereas the V and J calls and clone size are those reported in that table. The sample includes under 200,000 clones, approximately 86% of them seen just once. CDR3 size: 15 residues. Germline V gives CDR1 LGHNA, CDR2 YSLEER. Trimming removed 4 bases from V and 5 bases from J; junction bases left unmatched: 5.

This sequence originates from a man aged 70 or older with acute or convalescent COVID-19. This chain connects TRBV4-3 to TRBJ2-2, with 9 positions matching TRBD1. The sequenced material came from peripheral blood. The CDR3 spells CASSLQGAQTGELFF. The CDR3 region has the DNA TGCGCCAGCAGCCTACAGGGGGCCCAGACCGGGGAGCTGTTTTTT.